This TCR beta chain originates from a study of shared clonotypes between healthy human individuals. Turning to the study itself: The cohort had a couple of women and a few men, ages 18 to 49. Findings and caveats of the study: In contrast to clonotypes shared by all four donors, non-shared clonotypes had lower generation probabilities. Sorted-subset sequencing, rarefaction showed, was incomplete despite large depth.

About this clone: Antigen unknown.

CD45RO-negative, CCR7-positively selected cells formed the naive CD8 fraction, excluding terminally differentiated effector memory CD45RA+ cells. The germline CDR1 and CDR2 sequences are SGHVS and FNYEAQ. The CDR3 is 12 residues long. V lost 4 bases, J lost 12 bases, and 6 bases stayed unmatched. Assay runs were performed at deep level. TCRdb keeps only in-frame clones here, not all; method: immunoSEQ multiplex PCR. The sample holds hundreds of thousands of clones, about 95% seen once. Material for sequencing was naive CD8+ T cells sorted from blood. The sequence was collected from a woman younger than 45 in good health. This chain links TRBV7-6 with TRBJ2-7, with 10 bases matching TRBD1. In nucleotides, the CDR3 is TGTGCCAGCAGCTACGGACAGGGGGGTCTGTACTTC. Translating it yields CASSYGQGGLYF. The full variable domain, with the rest looked up from reference TRBV7-6 and TRBJ2-7, is GAGVSQSPRYKVTKRGQDVALRCDPISGHVSLYWYRQALGQGPEFLTYFNYEAQQDKSGLPNDRFSAERPEGSISTLTIQRTEQRDSAMYRCASSYGQGGLYFGPGTRLTVT.